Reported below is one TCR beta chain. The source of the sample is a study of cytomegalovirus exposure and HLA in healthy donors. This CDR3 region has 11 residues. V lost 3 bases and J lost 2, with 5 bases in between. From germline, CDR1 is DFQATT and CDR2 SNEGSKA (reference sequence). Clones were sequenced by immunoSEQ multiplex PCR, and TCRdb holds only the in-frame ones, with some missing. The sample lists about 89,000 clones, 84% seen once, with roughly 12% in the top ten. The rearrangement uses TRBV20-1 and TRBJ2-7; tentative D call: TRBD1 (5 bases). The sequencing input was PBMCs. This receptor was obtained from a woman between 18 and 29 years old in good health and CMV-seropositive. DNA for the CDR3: TGCAGTGCTAGCAGGGCCTACGAGCAGTACTTC. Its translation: CSASRAYEQYF.